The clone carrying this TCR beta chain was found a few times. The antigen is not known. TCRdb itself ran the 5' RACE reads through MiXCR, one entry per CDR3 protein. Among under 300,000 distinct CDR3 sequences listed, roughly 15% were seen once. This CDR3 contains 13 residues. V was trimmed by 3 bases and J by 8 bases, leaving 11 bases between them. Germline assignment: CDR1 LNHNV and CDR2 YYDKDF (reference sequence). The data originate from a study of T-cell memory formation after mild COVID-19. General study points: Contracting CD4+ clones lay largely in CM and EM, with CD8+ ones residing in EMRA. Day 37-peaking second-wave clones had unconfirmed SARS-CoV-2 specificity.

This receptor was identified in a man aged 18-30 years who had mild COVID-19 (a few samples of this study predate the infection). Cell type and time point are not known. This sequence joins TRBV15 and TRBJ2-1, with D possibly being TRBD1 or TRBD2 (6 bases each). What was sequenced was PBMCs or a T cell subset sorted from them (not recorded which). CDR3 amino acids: CATSSWGADEQFF. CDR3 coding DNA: TGTGCCACCAGCAGCTGGGGGGCAGATGAGCAGTTCTTC.